This record concerns one T cell receptor (beta chain) sequence. This entry belongs to a study of shared T cell receptors in the human thymus. The CDR3 length is 13 residues. Germline CDR1 and CDR2: SGDLS and YYNGEE. The germline V and J ends were trimmed by 5 bases and 1 base, with 9 bases remaining between them. Assay used: immunoSEQ multiplex PCR; TCRdb lists only in-frame clones, some missing. The data show more than 550,000 clones, with roughly 88% seen just once and roughly 0.01% held by the top ten. The same data also went into a second study, on human thymus T cells. As that study records: Resections from corrective heart surgery provided thymus tissue.

Specimen: thymocytes. This chain links TRBV9 with TRBJ1-1, with no clear D. This receptor was identified in a girl less than two years old with a congenital heart defect. CDR3 sequence (DNA): TGTGCCAGCAGGGGCCCCTCGAACACTGAAGCTTTCTTT. Translated, it gives CASRGPSNTEAFF.